Included here is one T cell receptor (beta chain) sequence, with context. Sequencing used immunoSEQ multiplex PCR; TCRdb keeps in-frame clones, though not all of them. The sample records just under 80,000 clones, about 87% being singletons. The data belong to a study of control samples from healthy donors and cancer patients. The V end lost 4 bases, the J end lost 2 bases, and 18 bases lay between the germline ends. Germline V gene lookup returns CDR1 MDHEN and CDR2 SYDVKM. The length of the CDR3 is 16 residues. The TCR sequence derives from a woman aged 55-70 years with head and neck cancer. This chain joins TRBV28 and TRBJ2-7, with D perhaps TRBD2 (6 bases). The sample comprised PBMCs. Here the CDR3 DNA reads TGTGCCAGCAGTTCGACGGGGGAAGAGAGACCCTACGAGCAGTACTTC. Protein: CASSSTGEERPYEQYF.